The T cell receptor (beta chain) described here comes from a study of T cell responses to AZD1222 COVID-19 vaccine. General study points: Clonal diversity was possibly underestimated, and white British individuals and females predominated among donors.

V was clipped by 4 bases and J by 2 bases, with 12 bases between them. The CDR3 consists of 14 residues. CDR1 and CDR2 from the germline V gene are MNHEY and SMNVEV (reference sequence). This clone appeared a single time. The antigen remains undetermined. Method: immunoSEQ multiplex PCR; TCRdb's copy keeps in-frame clones and lacks some. Among around 130,000 clones listed, 88% were seen once. V is TRBV27 and J is TRBJ2-7; the D gene could be TRBD1 or TRBD2 (6 bases each). This material consisted of peripheral blood, taken 28 days after the second AZD1222 dose. The TCR was taken from an adult who received the AZD1222 COVID-19 vaccine. CDR3 protein: CASSSGANPYEQYF. CDR3 bases: TGTGCCAGCAGTTCGGGGGCGAACCCCTACGAGCAGTACTTC.